The clone carrying this T cell receptor beta chain came up once. Its antigen is unidentified. Specified treatment: oral pan-JAK inhibitor, 5-10 mg twice daily. There are 15 residues in the CDR3. Germline lookup yields CDR1 MNHEY and CDR2 SMNVEV (reference sequence). V dropped 6 bases and J dropped 3; count of bases not matched to a gene: 6. The data stem from a study of CD8+ T cells in alopecia areata. Study-level information: Scalp area affected, as a percentage, set the severity score of treated patients. Overall study results and limits: Many expanded lesional clones persisted during tofacitinib (in both scalp and blood). Higher clonality was seen in lesional scalp than in normal scalp, especially in alopecia totalis/universalis. Scalp clonality decreased significantly with tofacitinib, and so did expanded CD8+ clones among the top 100.

cDNA serving as the sequencing template came from extracted, reverse transcribed RNA. Data came from immunoSEQ multiplex PCR; TCRdb stores just in-frame clones and leaves some out. Among some 190,000 clones listed, more than 55% were seen once. The gene calls are TRBV27 and TRBJ1-5; 9 nucleotides match TRBD1. Sequencing was performed on CD4+ T cells sorted from blood, taken at approximately week 45, from a patient treated with tofacitinib. This receptor was identified in a human donor with alopecia areata. CDR3 protein: CASSPRQGDNQPQHF. CDR3 nucleotide sequence: TGTGCCAGCAGCCCTCGACAGGGGGACAATCAGCCCCAGCATTTT.